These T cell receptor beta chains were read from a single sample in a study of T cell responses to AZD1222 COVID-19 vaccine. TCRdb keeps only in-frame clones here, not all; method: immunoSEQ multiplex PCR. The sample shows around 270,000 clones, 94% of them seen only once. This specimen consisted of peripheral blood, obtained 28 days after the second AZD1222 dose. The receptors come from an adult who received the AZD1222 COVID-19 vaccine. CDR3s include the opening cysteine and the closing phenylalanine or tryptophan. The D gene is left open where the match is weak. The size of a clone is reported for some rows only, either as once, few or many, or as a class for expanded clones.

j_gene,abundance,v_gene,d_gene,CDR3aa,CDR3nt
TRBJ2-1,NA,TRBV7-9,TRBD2,CASSITGTSDEQFF,TGTGCCAGCAGCATCACCGGGACTAGCGATGAGCAGTTCTTC
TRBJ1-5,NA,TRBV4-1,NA,CASSPLGREGNQPQHF,TGCGCCAGCAGCCCCCTGGGCAGGGAGGGCAATCAGCCCCAGCATTTT
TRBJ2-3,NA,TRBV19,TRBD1,CASSIGGQGADTQYF,TGTGCCAGTAGTATAGGGGGACAGGGGGCCGATACGCAGTATTTT
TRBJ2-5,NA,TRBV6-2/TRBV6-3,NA,CASSQDSYIRETQYF,TGTGCCAGCAGTCAGGACAGTTATATTCGGGAGACCCAGTACTTC
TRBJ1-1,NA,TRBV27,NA,CASSLHGTPVAFF,TGTGCCAGCAGTCTGCACGGGACGCCAGTAGCTTTCTTT
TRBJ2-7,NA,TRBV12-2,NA,CASRLLGHPPTEQYF,TGTGCAAGTCGCTTACTTGGGCACCCTCCTACGGAGCAGTACTTC
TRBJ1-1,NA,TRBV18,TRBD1,CASSPRGQGGFGTEAFF,TGTGCCAGCTCACCACGGGGGCAGGGGGGGTTTGGCACTGAAGCTTTCTTT
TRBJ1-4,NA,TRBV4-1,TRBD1,CASSQWTGEEKLFF,TGCGCCAGCAGCCAATGGACAGGGGAGGAAAAACTGTTTTTT
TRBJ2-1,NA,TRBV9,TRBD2,CASSVGRGEFNEQFF,TGTGCCAGCAGCGTAGGTCGGGGGGAGTTCAATGAGCAGTTCTTC
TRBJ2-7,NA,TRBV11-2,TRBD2,CASSLDLAGVFEQYF,TGTGCCAGCAGCTTAGATCTAGCGGGAGTTTTCGAGCAGTACTTC
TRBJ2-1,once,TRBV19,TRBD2,CASSRTSGVYNEQFF,TGTGCCAGTAGCCGGACTAGCGGGGTCTACAATGAGCAGTTCTTC
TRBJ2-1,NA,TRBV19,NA,CASSIGTALGEQFF,TGTGCCAGTAGTATAGGGACAGCTTTGGGGGAGCAGTTCTTC